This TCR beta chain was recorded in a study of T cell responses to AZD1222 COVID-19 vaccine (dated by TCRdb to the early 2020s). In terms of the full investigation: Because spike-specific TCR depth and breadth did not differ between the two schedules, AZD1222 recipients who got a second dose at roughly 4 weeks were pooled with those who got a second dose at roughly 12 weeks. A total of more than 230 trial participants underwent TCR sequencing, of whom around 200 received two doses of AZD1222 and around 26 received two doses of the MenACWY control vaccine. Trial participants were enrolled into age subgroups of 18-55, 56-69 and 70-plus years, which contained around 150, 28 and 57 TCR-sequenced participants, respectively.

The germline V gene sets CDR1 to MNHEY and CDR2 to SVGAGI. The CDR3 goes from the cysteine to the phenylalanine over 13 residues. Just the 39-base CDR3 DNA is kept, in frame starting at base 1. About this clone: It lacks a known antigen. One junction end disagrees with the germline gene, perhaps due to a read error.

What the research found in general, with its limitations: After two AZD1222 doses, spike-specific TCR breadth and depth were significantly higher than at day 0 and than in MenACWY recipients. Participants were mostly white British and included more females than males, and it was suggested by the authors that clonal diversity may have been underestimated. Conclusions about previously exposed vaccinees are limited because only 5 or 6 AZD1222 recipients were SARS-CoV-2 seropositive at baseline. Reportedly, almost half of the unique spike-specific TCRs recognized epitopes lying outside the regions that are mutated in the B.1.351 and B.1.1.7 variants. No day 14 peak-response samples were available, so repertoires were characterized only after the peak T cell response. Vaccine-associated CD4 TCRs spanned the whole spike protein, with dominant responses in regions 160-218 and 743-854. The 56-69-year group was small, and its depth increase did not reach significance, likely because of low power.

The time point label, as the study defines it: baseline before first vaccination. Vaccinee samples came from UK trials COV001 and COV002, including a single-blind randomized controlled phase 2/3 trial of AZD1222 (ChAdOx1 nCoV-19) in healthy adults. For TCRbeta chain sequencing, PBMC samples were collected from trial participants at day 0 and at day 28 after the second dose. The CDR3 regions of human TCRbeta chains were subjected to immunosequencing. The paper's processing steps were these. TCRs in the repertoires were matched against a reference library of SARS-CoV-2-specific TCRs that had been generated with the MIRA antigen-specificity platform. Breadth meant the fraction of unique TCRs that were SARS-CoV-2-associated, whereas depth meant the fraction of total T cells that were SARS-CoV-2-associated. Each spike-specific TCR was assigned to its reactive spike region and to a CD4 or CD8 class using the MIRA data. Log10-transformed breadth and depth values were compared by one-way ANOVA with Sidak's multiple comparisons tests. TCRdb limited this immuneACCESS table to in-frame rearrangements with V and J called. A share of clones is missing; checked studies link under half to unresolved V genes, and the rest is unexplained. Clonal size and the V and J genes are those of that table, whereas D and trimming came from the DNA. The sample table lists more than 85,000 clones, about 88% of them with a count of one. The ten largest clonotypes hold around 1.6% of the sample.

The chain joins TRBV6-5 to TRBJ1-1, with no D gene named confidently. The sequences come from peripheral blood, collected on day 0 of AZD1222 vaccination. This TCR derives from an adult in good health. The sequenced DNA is TGTGCCAGCAGTGACTCCGGGGAGGGTGAAGCTTTCTTT. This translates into CASSDSGEGEAFF.